This entry concerns a single TCR beta chain. The CDR3 runs to 16 residues. Trimming removed 0 bases at V and 6 bases at J, with 16 bases between. CDR1 SGHRS and CDR2 YFSETQ come from the germline V gene. The sample comes from a study of cytomegalovirus exposure and HLA in healthy donors. In the PCR, 60 Vbeta and 13 Jbeta primers were used. Assay used: immunoSEQ multiplex PCR; TCRdb lists only in-frame clones, some missing. The sample consists of 100,000 or so clones, around 84% of them appearing once. This receptor was identified in a woman in her forties in good health and CMV-seropositive. Input material: PBMCs. The chain links TRBV5-1 to TRBJ2-1, with D perhaps matching TRBD2 (6 bases). CDR3 protein: CASSLVGLSRSNEQFF. The DNA for the CDR3 is TGCGCCAGCAGCTTGGTGGGACTTTCGCGCTCCAATGAGCAGTTCTTC.